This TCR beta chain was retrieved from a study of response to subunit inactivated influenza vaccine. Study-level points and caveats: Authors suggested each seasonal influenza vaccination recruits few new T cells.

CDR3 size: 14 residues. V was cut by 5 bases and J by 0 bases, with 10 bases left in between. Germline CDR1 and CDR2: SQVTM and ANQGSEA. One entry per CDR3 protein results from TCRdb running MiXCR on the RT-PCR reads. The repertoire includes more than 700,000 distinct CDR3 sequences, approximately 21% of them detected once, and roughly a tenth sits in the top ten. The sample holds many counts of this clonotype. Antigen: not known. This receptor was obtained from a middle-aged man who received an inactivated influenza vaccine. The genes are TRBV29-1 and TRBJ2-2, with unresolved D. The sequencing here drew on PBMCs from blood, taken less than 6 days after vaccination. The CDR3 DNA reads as TGCAGCGTTAAGTTCCTGACGAACACCGGGGAGCTGTTTTTT. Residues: CSVKFLTNTGELFF.